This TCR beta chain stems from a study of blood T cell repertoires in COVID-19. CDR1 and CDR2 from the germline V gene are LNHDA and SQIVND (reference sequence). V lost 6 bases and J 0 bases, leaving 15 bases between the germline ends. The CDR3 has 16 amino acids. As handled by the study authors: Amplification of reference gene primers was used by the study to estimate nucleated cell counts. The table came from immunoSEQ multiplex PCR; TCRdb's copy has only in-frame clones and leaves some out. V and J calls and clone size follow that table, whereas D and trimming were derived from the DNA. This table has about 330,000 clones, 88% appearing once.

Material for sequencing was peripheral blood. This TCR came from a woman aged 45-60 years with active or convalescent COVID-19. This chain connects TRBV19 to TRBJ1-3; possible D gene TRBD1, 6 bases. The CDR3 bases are TGTGCCAGTAGACGGGACATTTCATACTCTGGAAACACCATATATTTT. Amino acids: CASRRDISYSGNTIYF. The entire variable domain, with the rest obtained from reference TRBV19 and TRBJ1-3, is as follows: DGGITQSPKYLFRKEGQNVTLSCEQNLNHDAMYWYRQDPGQGLRLIYYSQIVNDFQKGDIAEGYSVSREKKESFPLTVTSAQKNPTAFYLCASRRDISYSGNTIYFGEGSWLTVV.